This T cell receptor (beta chain) was recovered during a study of T cells in Graves' hyperthyroidism and ophthalmopathy. V gave up 2 bases and J gave up 0 bases, with 8 bases separating them. Per germline, CDR1 SQVTM and CDR2 ANQGSEA. CDR3 length: 13 residues. Amplification of TCR beta CDR3 regions was performed using RNA transcripts as template. The HTBI primer set drove a first-round RT-PCR of the TCR CDR3. TCRdb analysed the multiplex PCR reads with MiXCR anew, one entry per CDR3 protein. Of 300,000 to 450,000 distinct CDR3 sequences in the sample, more than 12% were seen once. V and J are TRBV29-1 and TRBJ2-7; a possible D gene is TRBD2 (6 bases). The sample consisted of blood. The clonotype was recovered from a woman in her twenties or thirties with Graves' ophthalmopathy. CDR3 amino acids: CSVESGGSYEQYF. The CDR3 region has the DNA TGCAGCGTTGAATCCGGGGGCTCCTACGAGCAGTACTTC.